This is a list of T cell receptor beta chains from one sample in a study of cytomegalovirus exposure and HLA in healthy donors. Produced via immunoSEQ multiplex PCR; TCRdb's table is partial and in-frame only. The data show about 160,000 clones, with 60% to 85% seen just once and roughly 2% held by the top ten. The specimen sequenced was PBMCs. The receptor set was obtained from a man in his fifties in good health and CMV-seropositive. Each CDR3 is given with its conserved first and last residue. A D gene is named only where the DNA matches it firmly. Only part of the rows carry a size: once, few, many, or a class if the clone is expanded.

j_gene,abundance,v_gene,d_gene,CDR3nt,CDR3aa
TRBJ1-4,few,TRBV7-9,TRBD1,TGTGCCAGCAGGGCGGGACAGAGTAATGAAAAACTGTTTTTT,CASRAGQSNEKLFF
TRBJ1-6,-,TRBV4-1,TRBD1,TGCGCCAGCAGCCAAGGACAGGGGGCTTTTAATTCACCCCTCCACTTT,CASSQGQGAFNSPLHF
TRBJ2-3,-,TRBV6-5,TRBD2,TGTGCCAGCAGTTACTCGGCGGGGGGAAGCACAGATACGCAGTATTTT,CASSYSAGGSTDTQYF
TRBJ2-7,few,TRBV19,TRBD1,TGTGCCAGTAGTCAAGACAGGGGGACATACGAGCAGTACTTC,CASSQDRGTYEQYF
TRBJ1-4,-,TRBV5-1,TRBD1,TGCGCCAGCAGCTTACAGGGGCTGAATGAAAAACTGTTTTTT,CASSLQGLNEKLFF
TRBJ2-5,-,TRBV5-1,TRBD2,TGCGCCAGCAGCTTCGGACTAGCGGGGGGGCCGGGAGAGACCCAGTACTTC,CASSFGLAGGPGETQYF
TRBJ2-7,-,TRBV6-5,-,TGTGCCAGCGCAAGGGGATCGGAGGGGGAGCAGTACTTC,CASARGSEGEQYF
TRBJ2-7,-,TRBV5-1,-,TGCGCCAGCAGCTTGACGGGGAAGACCTACGAGCAGTACTTC,CASSLTGKTYEQYF
TRBJ2-1,-,TRBV5-6,-,TGTGCCAGCATCCAGGTGGCTAACAATGAGCAGTTCTTC,CASIQVANNEQFF
TRBJ1-4,-,TRBV30,-,TGTGGCCAGTTATTGAATGAAAAACTGTTTTTT,CGQLLNEKLFF
TRBJ2-1,-,TRBV5-1,TRBD2,TGCGCCAGCAGCTTGGGACTAGCGGGGGGGTACAATGAGCAGTTCTTC,CASSLGLAGGYNEQFF
TRBJ1-5,few,TRBV19,-,TGTGCCAGTAGTTGGCAGGGGCTGGGCAATCAGCCCCAGCATTTT,CASSWQGLGNQPQHF
TRBJ2-1,-,TRBV5-4,-,TGTGCCAGCAGCTTGAGACAGACCTCCTACAATGAGCAGTTCTTC,CASSLRQTSYNEQFF
TRBJ1-1,-,TRBV9,-,TGTGCCAGCAGCGTAGCCCCTGCGACAGGGAACACTGAAGCTTTCTTT,CASSVAPATGNTEAFF
TRBJ1-5,-,TRBV6-6,-,TGTGCCAGCAGCCACAGAGTCGCGAGCAATCAGCCCCAGCATTTT,CASSHRVASNQPQHF
TRBJ1-6,-,TRBV5-1,TRBD1,TGCGCCAGCAGCTTAGGAGGGGGCAATTCACCCCTCCACTTT,CASSLGGGNSPLHF
TRBJ2-3,-,TRBV7-2,-,TGTGCCAGCAGCTCCGGGGTTTCGAGCACAGATACGCAGTATTTT,CASSSGVSSTDTQYF
TRBJ1-1,-,TRBV19,-,TGTGCCAGTAGTATCGTGGGGGGGGTCACTGAAGCTTTCTTT,CASSIVGGVTEAFF
TRBJ2-2,once,TRBV5-4,TRBD1,TGTGCCAGCAGGGACAGGGAGGCCCCTCTGAACACCGGGGAGCTGTTTTTT,CASRDREAPLNTGELFF
TRBJ2-1,once,TRBV19,-,TGTGCCAGTAGTAAGGGACGGCGGGGGCTCCACAATGAGCAGTTCTTC,CASSKGRRGLHNEQFF
TRBJ1-2,-,TRBV7-3,TRBD1,TGTGCCAGCAGCTTAATGGTACAGGGGGATGGCTACACCTTC,CASSLMVQGDGYTF
TRBJ2-2,-,TRBV7-8,TRBD1,TGTGCCAGCAGCCAAGCGAGGACAGGGGCGAGGAACACCGGGGAGCTGTTTTTT,CASSQARTGARNTGELFF
TRBJ2-1,few,TRBV2,TRBD1,TGTGCCAGCAGGGGGAGGACAGGGGGTCGCAATGAGCAGTTCTTC,CASRGRTGGRNEQFF
TRBJ2-3,-,TRBV29-1,-,TGCAGCGTTGAAGGAGGAGACTCAAACTCAGATACGCAGTATTTT,CSVEGGDSNSDTQYF
TRBJ2-7,-,TRBV10-2,-,TGCGCCAGCAGTGAGTCTAGATACGAGCAGTACTTC,CASSESRYEQYF
TRBJ2-5,-,TRBV28,-,TGTGCCAGCAGTCGCCAGGGTTGGCAAGAGACCCAGTACTTC,CASSRQGWQETQYF
TRBJ2-7,-,TRBV5-4,TRBD1,TGTGCCAGCAGCCCCGACAGGGCTTCCTACGAGCAGTACTTC,CASSPDRASYEQYF
TRBJ1-1,-,TRBV6-1,-,TGTGCCAGCAGTGAAGCGCGTGAGATGAACACTGAAGCTTTCTTT,CASSEAREMNTEAFF
TRBJ2-1,-,TRBV7-8,TRBD2,TGTGCCAGCAGTCCTTCGAACCCCAGGGGGACTAGCGGGCCCAGCTCCTACAATGAGCAGTTCTTC,CASSPSNPRGTSGPSSYNEQFF
TRBJ1-4,-,TRBV4-2,-,TGTGCCAGCAGCCGCGACCCGATCCGGGCAACTAATGAAAAACTGTTTTTT,CASSRDPIRATNEKLFF
TRBJ1-3,once,TRBV10-3,-,TGTGCCATCCAGGGGCTCAGCTCTGGAAACACCATATATTTT,CAIQGLSSGNTIYF
TRBJ2-7,few,TRBV19,TRBD2,TGTGCCAGTAGCCCGGGACTATCGTACGAGCAGTACTTC,CASSPGLSYEQYF
TRBJ1-6,-,TRBV30,TRBD1,TGTGCCTGGACCCAATTTGGACAGGGGAATTCACCCCTCCACTTT,CAWTQFGQGNSPLHF
TRBJ2-7,-,TRBV6-5,TRBD1,TGTGCCAGCAGTCGGGACAGGGGGCCTTCCTACGAGCAGTACTTC,CASSRDRGPSYEQYF
TRBJ2-7,-,TRBV13,TRBD2,TGTGCCAGCAGCAGCAGCGGGGGGGCCTCCTACGAGCAGTACTTC,CASSSSGGASYEQYF
TRBJ1-2,once,TRBV5-1,-,TGCGCCAGCAGCGTACAGCCTAACTATGGCTACACCTTC,CASSVQPNYGYTF
TRBJ2-4,few,TRBV7-2,-,TGTGCCAGCAGCTTAGCGGGGACAACCCCCAAAAACATTCAGTACTTC,CASSLAGTTPKNIQYF
TRBJ1-6,-,TRBV7-9,TRBD1,TGTGCCAGCAGCTCCCCGGGACAGGGAAATTCACCCCTCCACTTT,CASSSPGQGNSPLHF
TRBJ2-7,-,TRBV6-1,TRBD1,TGTGCCAGCAGATGGGACAGGGGGCGGGTGGAGCAGTACTTC,CASRWDRGRVEQYF
TRBJ2-3,-,TRBV27,TRBD2,TGTGCCAGTCCGGAGCGGGGCGGACTAGGGAACACAGATACGCAGTATTTT,CASPERGGLGNTDTQYF
TRBJ2-7,-,TRBV7-7,TRBD1,TGTGCTAGCAGCCCGAGACAGGGGACCTACGAGCAGTACTTC,CASSPRQGTYEQYF
TRBJ2-7,-,TRBV6-5,-,TGTGCCAGCAGTTACGGGGAGGAGTCCTACGAGCAGTACTTC,CASSYGEESYEQYF